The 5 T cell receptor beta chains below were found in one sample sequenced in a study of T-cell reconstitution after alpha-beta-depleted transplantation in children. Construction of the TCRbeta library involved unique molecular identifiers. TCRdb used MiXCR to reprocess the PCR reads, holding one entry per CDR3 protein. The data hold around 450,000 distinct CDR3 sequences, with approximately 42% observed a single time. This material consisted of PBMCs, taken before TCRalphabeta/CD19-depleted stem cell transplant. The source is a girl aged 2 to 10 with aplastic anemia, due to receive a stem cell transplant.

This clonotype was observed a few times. The CDR3 protein is CSARSGGPGSYNEQFF. The CDR3 DNA reads TGCAGTGCTAGGTCGGGAGGCCCAGGGTCCTACAATGAGCAGTTCTTC. The gene calls are TRBV20-1 and TRBJ2-1; 7 bases align to TRBD2. The junction had 9 bases not matched to a gene; V was cut back by 3 bases and J by 1 base. Germline lookup yields CDR1 DFQATT and CDR2 SNEGSKA (reference sequence). The CDR3 has 16 residues.

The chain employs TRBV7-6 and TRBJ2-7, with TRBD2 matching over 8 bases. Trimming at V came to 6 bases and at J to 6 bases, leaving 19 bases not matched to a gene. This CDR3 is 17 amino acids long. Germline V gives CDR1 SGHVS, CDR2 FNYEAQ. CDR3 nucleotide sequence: TGTGCCAGCAGTCAAAACAGCGGGAGCACGGGGGGGCTCGAGCAGTACTTC. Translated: CASSQNSGSTGGLEQYF.

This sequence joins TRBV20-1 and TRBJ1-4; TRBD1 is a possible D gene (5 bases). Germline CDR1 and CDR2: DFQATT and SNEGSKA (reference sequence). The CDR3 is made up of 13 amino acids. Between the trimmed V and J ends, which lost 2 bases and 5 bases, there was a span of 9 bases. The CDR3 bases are TGCAGTGCTAGACAGGGTCACAATGAAAAACTGTTTTTT. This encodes CSARQGHNEKLFF.

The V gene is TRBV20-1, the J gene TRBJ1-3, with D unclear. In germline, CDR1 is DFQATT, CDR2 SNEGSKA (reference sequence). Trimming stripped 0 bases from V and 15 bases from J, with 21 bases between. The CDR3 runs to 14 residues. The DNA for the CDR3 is TGCAGTGCTAGAGATCTCCCGATACAAGGGTCCGAATATTTT. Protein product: CSARDLPIQGSEYF.

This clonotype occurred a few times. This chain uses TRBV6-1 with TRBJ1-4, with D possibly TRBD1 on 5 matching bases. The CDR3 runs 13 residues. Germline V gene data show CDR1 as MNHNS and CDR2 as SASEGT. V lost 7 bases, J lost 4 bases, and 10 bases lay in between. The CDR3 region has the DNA TGTGCCAGCATGGGGGGTGGTAATGAAAAACTGTTTTTT. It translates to CASMGGGNEKLFF.